This section outlines one TCR beta chain sequence together with its context. Its antigen is still unknown. This may stem from a read error, because a much larger clone lies one nucleotide away. Naive CD8 T cell libraries were made from 20,000 to 1,000,000 sorted cells using 10%, 30% or 50% of purified RNA. Naive CD8 T cells were FACS-sorted as CD8+CD4-CCR7+CD45RA+ on a BD FACSAria II into RLT Plus buffer. Around 11 TCR copies' worth of Jurkat RNA were spiked into about 20,000-1,000,000 naive CD8 T cell samples to test detection sensitivity. CD8 T cells were enriched with RosetteSep CD8+ T Cell Enrichment Cocktail and Ficoll-Paque, followed by ACK red cell lysis. Spanning cysteine to phenylalanine, the CDR3 consists of 16 amino acids. The sequence is cut down to CDR3 DNA, 48 bases in frame from base 1. The germline V gene gives CDR1 as MGHRA and CDR2 as YSYEKL. This specimen belongs to a study of molecular identifiers for immune sequencing clone quantification (dated by TCRdb to 2017 to 2018). In the study overall: For a replicate experiment, RNA from roughly 18,000 or 92,000 naive CD8 T cells was divided into five aliquots, and four of the five aliquots were sequenced. This methods study used CD8 T cells to benchmark TCR RNA copy counting and molecular-identifier clustering-based TCR repertoire sequencing (MIDCIRS).

The study at large found these results: The naive libraries included spiked-in Jurkat TCR RNA (10 copies' worth), and this RNA is not part of the donor repertoire. Even against a background of around 900,000 naive CD8 T cells, spiked-in Jurkat TCR RNA amounting to a single cell's worth was reported to be detectable. In CMV-specific effector cells, clones with more than 20 RNA copies accounted for over 97% of molecules, whereas in naive cells such clones accounted for under 1%. When barcode sub-clustering was omitted, TCR diversity was inflated by chimeric consensus sequences, with chimeras reaching as high as 47%. The sizes of highly expanded clones could end up underestimated when identical TCR molecules share a barcode. Modeling indicated about 3.1 TCR RNA copies recovered per cell, compared with 7.5 to 10 by digital PCR, which implies a capture efficiency of approximately 31%.

Libraries were built with PCR. The instrument given in TCRdb is Illumina HiSeq 4000. Bulk TCR libraries were prepared as previously described, using TCR primers listed in Table S5. Total RNA was purified with the Qiagen AllPrep DNA/RNA kit. Before analysis, reads from multiple sequencing runs of the same library were pooled. As for how the authors treated the data: Reads were retained only if their TCR constant sequence matched exactly, and those retained reads were trimmed to 150 nt and grouped according to their 12-nt molecular barcodes. Reads inside each barcode group were sub-clustered using a 15% Levenshtein threshold, and a quality-weighted consensus sequence was constructed for each RNA molecule. Non-functional sequences were filtered out, along with any lower-count sequence sitting one edit away from another sequence. Based on fitting two negative binomial distributions, any barcode sub-cluster with under 20% of the maximum read count was discarded. Using fastp at Q25 and MiXCR, TCRdb reprocessed the public reads and kept productive beta chains. Every CDR3 protein is listed once, alongside the most common genes and DNA of its rows. V and J calls and clone size were set by TCRdb, not the authors. Counted in this sample were tens of thousands of distinct CDR3 sequences; approximately 18% of them appeared once. Clones ranked in the top ten supply over 1.1% of the sample.

This chain is built from TRBV4-1 and TRBJ2-2; TRBD2 fits 8 bases in the junction. Sequencing was performed on naive CD8+ T cells from blood, with Jurkat cell RNA spiked in. The cell subset or site label, read with the paper, signifies: FACS-sorted CD8+CD4-CCR7+CD45RA+ naive T cells. The clonotype was recovered from a human donor in good health. Some libraries in this study had Jurkat cell RNA spiked in. The DNA reads as follows: TGCGCCAGCAACCAAGAAAGCGGGGGGAACACCGGGGAGCTGTTTTTT. It encodes CASNQESGGNTGELFF.